This T cell receptor (beta chain) was retrieved from a study of blood T cell repertoires in COVID-19. CDR1 and CDR2 (germline): SGHRS, YFSETQ. The CDR3 loop spans 16 amino acids. V shed 4 bases and J shed 1 base, with 15 bases lying between them. Cohorts were assigned according to the clinical history that participants reported. TCRdb's copy holds only in-frame clones and misses some; the assay was immunoSEQ multiplex PCR. The sample contains around 200,000 clones, about 81% of which appear only once. The source is a woman in her twenties or thirties who had recovered from COVID-19. V gene TRBV5-1 combines with J gene TRBJ1-3; tentatively, D is TRBD1 (5 bases). The specimen sequenced was PBMCs or T cells enriched from blood (not recorded which). The CDR3 DNA reads as TGCGCCAGCAGCCCTGGACACGAAGGTTCTGGAAACACCATATATTTT. Translation: CASSPGHEGSGNTIYF. Looking up the rest from reference TRBV5-1 and TRBJ1-3 gives the full variable domain: KAGVTQTPRYLIKTRGQQVTLSCSPISGHRSVSWYQQTPGQGLQFLFEYFSETQRNKGNFPGRFSGRQFSNSRSEMNVSTLELGDSALYLCASSPGHEGSGNTIYFGEGSWLTVV.